These T cell receptor beta chains were read from a single sample in a study of monozygotic twins with inflammatory bowel disease. TCRdb re-analyzed the 5' RACE reads; it lists each CDR3 protein once, without DNA. The sample has around 450,000 distinct CDR3 sequences, and its top ten clones hold 2% to 2.5%. Material for sequencing was blood. These receptors were obtained from a human donor with ulcerative colitis or Crohn's disease, or a healthy co-twin of an affected twin (not recorded which). CDR3s include the opening cysteine and the closing phenylalanine or tryptophan.

TRBJ1-4 | TRBV7-8 | CASGYRGDEKLFF
TRBJ2-7 | TRBV18 | CASSPVDPLSGEQYF
TRBJ2-5 | TRBV29-1 | CSTRPGVGETQYF
TRBJ2-1 | TRBV7-2 | CASSLARTEYNEQFF
TRBJ1-1 | TRBV29-1 | CSCPRGALNTEAFF
TRBJ2-1 | TRBV7-8 | CASSPLNRVVNNEQFF
TRBJ1-2 | TRBV13 | CASSPSVVRRTSDYGYTF
TRBJ2-1 | TRBV12-3/TRBV12-4 | CASSFGQGFYNKQFF
TRBJ2-1 | TRBV10-3 | CAISEPGTGWNEQFF
TRBJ2-1 | TRBV6-5 | CASSYSGGAYNEQFF
TRBJ1-1 | TRBV12-3/TRBV12-4 | CASSLGPEAFF
TRBJ1-2 | TRBV25-1 | CASSVPGTAGGYTF
TRBJ2-5 | TRBV19 | CASKRDAQQETQYF
TRBJ2-3 | TRBV20-1 | CSARDITDTQYF
TRBJ2-1 | TRBV7-2 | CASSFDASGIYNEQFF
TRBJ1-5 | TRBV4-1 | CASSQGWVLGSNQPQHF
TRBJ2-3 | TRBV30 | CAWSVQAGGDTQYF
TRBJ2-7 | TRBV14 | CASSQRSPWTDSYEQYF
TRBJ2-3 | TRBV5-1 | CASSALPPTDTQYF
TRBJ2-3 | TRBV5-1 | CASSQSGLAGVDTQYF
TRBJ1-1 | TRBV7-9 | CASSDRAEAFF
TRBJ1-2 | TRBV6-5 | CASSYKQGNGYTF
TRBJ1-3 | TRBV10-3 | CAIQGSGNTIYF
TRBJ2-7 | TRBV7-9 | CASSLARGTYEQYF
TRBJ1-5 | TRBV29-1 | CSVKGQGSQPQHF
TRBJ2-5 | TRBV5-1 | CASSLVAEETQYF
TRBJ1-2 | TRBV6-5 | CASSFTTANYGYTF
TRBJ2-1 | TRBV4-1 | CASSQTSGGGAGKQFF
TRBJ1-2 | TRBV29-1 | CSVERGQGYGYTF
TRBJ2-7 | TRBV9 | CASSVGREGLYEQYF
TRBJ2-1 | TRBV9 | CASSLGPLTSGLTYNEQFF